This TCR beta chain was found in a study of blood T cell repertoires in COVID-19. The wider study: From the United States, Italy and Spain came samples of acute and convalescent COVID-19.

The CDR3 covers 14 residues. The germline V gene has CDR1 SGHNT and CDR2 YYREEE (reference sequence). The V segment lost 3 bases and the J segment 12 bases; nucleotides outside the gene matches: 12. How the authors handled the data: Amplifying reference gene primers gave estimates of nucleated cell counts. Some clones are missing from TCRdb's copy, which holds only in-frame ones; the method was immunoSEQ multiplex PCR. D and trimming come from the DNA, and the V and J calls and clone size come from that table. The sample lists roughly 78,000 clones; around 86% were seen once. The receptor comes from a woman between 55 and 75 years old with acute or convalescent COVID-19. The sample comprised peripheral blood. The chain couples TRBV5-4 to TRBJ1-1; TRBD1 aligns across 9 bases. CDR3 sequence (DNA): TGTGCCAGCAGCTACCCGGGGGGGACAGGGAAAACTTTCTTT. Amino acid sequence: CASSYPGGTGKTFF.